This T cell receptor beta chain was captured by sequencing in a study of cytomegalovirus exposure and HLA in healthy donors. Turning to the study itself: The 110 or so validation repertoires used the same platform as the 650 to 750 first-cohort repertoires, a later analysis reported. Whole-study results and caveats: Among TCR beta chains, those listed as cytomegalovirus-associated numbered roughly 150. Diagnosis of cytomegalovirus status made by the classifier reportedly showed high specificity and sensitivity. Most TCR sequences were uncommon, yet certain public TCRs appeared in many donors.

Clones were read by immunoSEQ multiplex PCR, and TCRdb kept only the in-frame ones, dropping some. The sample lists 100,000 to 150,000 clones, roughly 90% occurring once. Note on this clone: Its specificity is unknown.

With V trimmed by 5 bases and J by 5 bases, 8 bases remained unmatched. CDR1 is SGHRS and CDR2 is YFSETQ in the germline V gene. This CDR3 comprises 14 residues. The clonotype comes from a woman aged 18-30 years in good health and CMV-seronegative. The specimen was PBMCs. V and J are TRBV5-1 and TRBJ1-1, with 8 bases identical to TRBD1. The DNA of the CDR3 is TGCGCCAGCAGACACGGACAGGGACGGACTGAAGCTTTCTTT. Amino acid sequence: CASRHGQGRTEAFF.